A selection of T cell receptor beta chains follows, all from one sample in a study of blood T cell repertoires in COVID-19. Sequenced by immunoSEQ multiplex PCR; TCRdb stores in-frame clones only, minus some. The sample gives about 180,000 clones, 88% of which show up once; under 4.5% is in the top ten. The sequenced sample consisted of peripheral blood. These receptor sequences come from a woman under 40 with acute or convalescent COVID-19. Each CDR3 is given with its conserved first and last residue. The D gene is left open where the match is weak. Rows may omit the clone size; those that give it use once, few, many or a size class.

CDR3aa: CASSQDGRLGYNEQFF; CDR3nt: TGCGCCAGCAGCCAAGATGGGAGACTAGGATACAATGAGCAGTTCTTC; d_gene: NA; abundance: NA; v_gene: TRBV4-1; j_gene: TRBJ2-1
CDR3aa: CASSLLPGLNEQFF; CDR3nt: TGCGCCAGCAGCTTGCTACCGGGACTAAATGAGCAGTTCTTC; d_gene: TRBD2; abundance: NA; v_gene: TRBV5-1; j_gene: TRBJ2-1
CDR3aa: CASGQTGRDEKLFF; CDR3nt: TGTGCTAGTGGCCAGACAGGGCGGGATGAAAAACTGTTTTTT; d_gene: TRBD1; abundance: NA; v_gene: TRBV12-5; j_gene: TRBJ1-4
CDR3aa: CAWGLPQAGYTDTQYF; CDR3nt: TGTGCCTGGGGTCTACCGCAGGCGGGGTACACAGATACGCAGTATTTT; d_gene: NA; abundance: NA; v_gene: TRBV30; j_gene: TRBJ2-3
CDR3aa: CASSQVRETQYF; CDR3nt: TGTGCCAGCTCCCAGGTCCGGGAGACCCAGTACTTC; d_gene: NA; abundance: NA; v_gene: TRBV6-5; j_gene: TRBJ2-5
CDR3aa: CASSMIFAGDEQFF; CDR3nt: TGTGCCAGTAGTATGATATTCGCTGGAGATGAGCAGTTCTTC; d_gene: NA; abundance: NA; v_gene: TRBV19; j_gene: TRBJ2-1
CDR3aa: CASRLAANTGELFF; CDR3nt: TGTGCCAGCCGTTTAGCGGCGAACACCGGGGAGCTGTTTTTT; d_gene: NA; abundance: NA; v_gene: TRBV3-1/TRBV3-2; j_gene: TRBJ2-2
CDR3aa: CATSGDSANTGELFF; CDR3nt: TGTGCCACCAGTGGGGACTCCGCGAACACCGGGGAGCTGTTTTTT; d_gene: NA; abundance: NA; v_gene: TRBV24-1; j_gene: TRBJ2-2
CDR3aa: CASSLAGAETLHF; CDR3nt: TGTGCCAGCAGCTTAGCAGGCGCGGAAACCCTCCACTTT; d_gene: NA; abundance: NA; v_gene: TRBV7-8; j_gene: TRBJ1-6
CDR3aa: CASSQLLGGSSYNEQFF; CDR3nt: TGCGCCAGCAGTCAATTACTCGGGGGAAGCTCCTACAATGAGCAGTTCTTC; d_gene: NA; abundance: NA; v_gene: TRBV23-1; j_gene: TRBJ2-1
CDR3aa: CATSDWSSYEQYF; CDR3nt: TGTGCCACCAGTGATTGGTCCAGCTACGAGCAGTACTTC; d_gene: NA; abundance: NA; v_gene: TRBV24-1; j_gene: TRBJ2-7
CDR3aa: CATGTRADTQYF; CDR3nt: TGTGCTACCGGGACTAGGGCAGATACGCAGTATTTT; d_gene: TRBD2; abundance: NA; v_gene: TRBV5-4; j_gene: TRBJ2-3
CDR3aa: CASSLAQPGQGTDTQYF; CDR3nt: TGTGCCAGCAGCCTCGCACAACCGGGACAGGGAACAGATACGCAGTATTTT; d_gene: TRBD1; abundance: NA; v_gene: TRBV4-2; j_gene: TRBJ2-3
CDR3aa: CASSLTGINYGYTF; CDR3nt: TGTGCCAGCAGCTTAACAGGGATTAACTATGGCTACACCTTC; d_gene: NA; abundance: few; v_gene: TRBV7-8; j_gene: TRBJ1-2
CDR3aa: CASSRGGQQETQYF; CDR3nt: TGCGCCAGCAGCCGCGGAGGGCAGCAAGAGACCCAGTACTTC; d_gene: NA; abundance: NA; v_gene: TRBV5-1; j_gene: TRBJ2-5
CDR3aa: CASRRQGAHSDTQYF; CDR3nt: TGTGCCAGCAGAAGACAGGGGGCGCATTCAGATACGCAGTATTTT; d_gene: TRBD1; abundance: NA; v_gene: TRBV27; j_gene: TRBJ2-3
CDR3aa: CASRGGETQYF; CDR3nt: TGTGCCAGCAGAGGGGGTGAGACCCAGTACTTC; d_gene: NA; abundance: NA; v_gene: TRBV27; j_gene: TRBJ2-5
CDR3aa: CASSAGNTGELFF; CDR3nt: TGTGCCAGCTCGGCAGGGAACACCGGGGAGCTGTTTTTT; d_gene: NA; abundance: NA; v_gene: TRBV7-9; j_gene: TRBJ2-2
CDR3aa: CASSLDSGQGGKNYGYTF; CDR3nt: TGTGCCAGCAGCTTAGACTCGGGACAGGGAGGGAAAAACTATGGCTACACCTTC; d_gene: TRBD1; abundance: once; v_gene: TRBV11-3; j_gene: TRBJ1-2
CDR3aa: CASSRNGQLYGYTF; CDR3nt: TGTGCCAGCAGTCGTAACGGACAGCTCTATGGCTACACCTTC; d_gene: NA; abundance: NA; v_gene: TRBV28; j_gene: TRBJ1-2
CDR3aa: CASSRGTADPEAFF; CDR3nt: TGTGCCAGCAGCCGCGGGACAGCCGATCCTGAGGCTTTCTTT; d_gene: TRBD1; abundance: NA; v_gene: TRBV13; j_gene: TRBJ1-1
CDR3aa: CASSPIAGGAANTGELFF; CDR3nt: TGTGCCAGTAGTCCCATAGCGGGAGGGGCCGCGAACACCGGGGAGCTGTTTTTT; d_gene: TRBD2; abundance: NA; v_gene: TRBV19; j_gene: TRBJ2-2
CDR3aa: CASSEGLLYNEQFF; CDR3nt: TGTGCCAGCAGCGAGGGACTACTCTACAATGAGCAGTTCTTC; d_gene: TRBD2; abundance: NA; v_gene: TRBV9; j_gene: TRBJ2-1
CDR3aa: CAWRHGSAGELFF; CDR3nt: TGTGCCTGGAGGCATGGGAGTGCCGGGGAGCTGTTTTTT; d_gene: NA; abundance: NA; v_gene: TRBV30; j_gene: TRBJ2-2
CDR3aa: CASSVRDRGGKTQYF; CDR3nt: TGTGCCAGCAGCGTCCGGGACAGGGGGGGCAAGACCCAGTACTTC; d_gene: TRBD1; abundance: NA; v_gene: TRBV7-2; j_gene: TRBJ2-5
CDR3aa: CASSPGQGDSYEQYF; CDR3nt: TGCGCCAGCAGCCCAGGACAGGGGGACTCCTACGAGCAGTACTTC; d_gene: TRBD1; abundance: NA; v_gene: TRBV5-1; j_gene: TRBJ2-7
CDR3aa: CASSLARADSNQPQHF; CDR3nt: TGTGCCAGCAGCTTAGCGCGGGCAGACAGCAATCAGCCCCAGCATTTT; d_gene: NA; abundance: once; v_gene: TRBV7-9; j_gene: TRBJ1-5
CDR3aa: CASSHRGSYNEQFF; CDR3nt: TGTGCCAGCAGCCACAGGGGCTCCTACAATGAGCAGTTCTTC; d_gene: NA; abundance: few; v_gene: TRBV3-1/TRBV3-2; j_gene: TRBJ2-1
CDR3aa: CASSPRAGGAYGYTF; CDR3nt: TGTGCCAGCAGTCCACGGGCAGGGGGCGCGTATGGCTACACCTTC; d_gene: TRBD1; abundance: NA; v_gene: TRBV6-5; j_gene: TRBJ1-2
CDR3aa: CATDGSTGAGTTGELFF; CDR3nt: TGTGCCACTGATGGTTCGACGGGAGCGGGAACAACCGGGGAGCTGTTTTTT; d_gene: TRBD2; abundance: NA; v_gene: TRBV24-1; j_gene: TRBJ2-2